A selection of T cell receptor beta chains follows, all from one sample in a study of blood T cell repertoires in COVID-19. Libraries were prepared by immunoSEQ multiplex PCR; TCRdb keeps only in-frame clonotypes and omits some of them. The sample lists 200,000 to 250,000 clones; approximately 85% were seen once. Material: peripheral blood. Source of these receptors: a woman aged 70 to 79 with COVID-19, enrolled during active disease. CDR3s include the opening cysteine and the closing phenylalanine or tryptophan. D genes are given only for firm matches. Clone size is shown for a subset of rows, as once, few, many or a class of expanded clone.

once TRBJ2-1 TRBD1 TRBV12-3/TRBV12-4 TGTGCCAGCAGTTCGGGGACAGGATGGTTCTTC CASSSGTGWFF
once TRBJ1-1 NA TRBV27 TGTGCCAGCAGGAGGGACACCATGAACACTGAAGCTTTCTTT CASRRDTMNTEAFF
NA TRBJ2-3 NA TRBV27 TGTGCCAGCAGACCCGTCACGGGTAGGACAGATACGCAGTATTTT CASRPVTGRTDTQYF
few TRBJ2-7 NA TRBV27 TGTGCCAGCAGTTTTTGGGGGTCGCGGAGGGGCACAGGCGAGCAGTACTTC CASSFWGSRRGTGEQYF
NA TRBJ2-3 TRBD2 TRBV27 TGTGCCAGCAGTTCTGGACTAGCGGGAGGGCGGGATACGCAGTATTTT CASSSGLAGGRDTQYF
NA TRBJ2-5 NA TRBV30 TGTGCCTGGACCCTAGGGGACAACTACCAAGAGACCCAGTACTTC CAWTLGDNYQETQYF
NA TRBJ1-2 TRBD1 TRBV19 TGTGCCAGTAGTGGCCGGGACAGGGCGGGCTACACCTTC CASSGRDRAGYTF
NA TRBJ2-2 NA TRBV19 TGTGCCAGTAGTTTCCCCGGTAACACCGGGGAGCTGTTTTTT CASSFPGNTGELFF
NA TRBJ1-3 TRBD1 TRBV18 TGTGCCAGCTCACCACAGGCAGGGGGCGTTCGAAACACCATATATTTT CASSPQAGGVRNTIYF
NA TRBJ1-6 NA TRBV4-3 TGCGCCAGCAGCCAAGATCCGCAGGGAAATTCACCCCTCCACTTT CASSQDPQGNSPLHF
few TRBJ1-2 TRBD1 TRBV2 TGTGCCAGCAGTGGAATCTACAGGGGGCGAGGACAGGGCTACACCTTC CASSGIYRGRGQGYTF
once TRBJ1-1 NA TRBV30 TGTGCCTGGAGTGGGGAGCAAAACACTGAAGCTTTCTTT CAWSGEQNTEAFF
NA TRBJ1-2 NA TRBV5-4 TGTGCCAGCAGCTTGATTCAGGGAAAGGATGGCTACACCTTC CASSLIQGKDGYTF
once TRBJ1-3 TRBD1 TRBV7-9 TGTGCCAGCAGCCCGCTGCGACAGGGGACTGGAAACACCATATATTTT CASSPLRQGTGNTIYF
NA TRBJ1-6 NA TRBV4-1 TGCGCCAGCAGCGTACGACAGGAAAATAATTCACCCCTCCACTTT CASSVRQENNSPLHF
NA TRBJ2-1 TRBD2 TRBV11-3 TGTGCCAGCAGCCACCGAAGCGGGGGGGCCAATGAGCAGTTCTTC CASSHRSGGANEQFF
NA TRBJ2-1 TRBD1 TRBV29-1 TGCAGCGTTGCAGCCCCCCCGGGACAGCCCTACAATGAGCAGTTCTTC CSVAAPPGQPYNEQFF
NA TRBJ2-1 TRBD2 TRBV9 TGTGCCAGCAGCGTCAGACTAGCGGGAGAGATCGATGAGCAGTTCTTC CASSVRLAGEIDEQFF
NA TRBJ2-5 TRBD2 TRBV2 TGTGCCAGCAGTGACACTAGCGGGACCCAAGAGACCCAGTACTTC CASSDTSGTQETQYF